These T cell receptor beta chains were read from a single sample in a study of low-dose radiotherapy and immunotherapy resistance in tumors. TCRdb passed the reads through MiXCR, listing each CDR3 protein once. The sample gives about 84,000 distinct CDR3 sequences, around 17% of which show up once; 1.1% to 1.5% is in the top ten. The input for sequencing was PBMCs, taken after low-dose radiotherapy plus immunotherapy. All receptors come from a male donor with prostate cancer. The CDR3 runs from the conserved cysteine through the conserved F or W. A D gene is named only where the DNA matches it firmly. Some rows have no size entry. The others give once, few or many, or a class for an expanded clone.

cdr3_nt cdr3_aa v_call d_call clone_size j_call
TGTGCCAGCAGCCCTCCTGGGGTGGGGAGCGACTTCGGTGAGCAGTACTTC CASSPPGVGSDFGEQYF TRBV5-5 NA few TRBJ2-7
TGTGCCAGCAGCCAAGCGATCCGGAACTATGGCTACACCTTC CASSQAIRNYGYTF TRBV3-1 NA NA TRBJ1-2
TGCAGCGTTGCCGGGAGGGGGTACAATGAGCAGTTCTTC CSVAGRGYNEQFF TRBV29-1 TRBD2 many TRBJ2-1
TGCGCCAGCAGCCAGGGACTAGCGGGGTGGAACACCGGGGAGCTGTTTTTT CASSQGLAGWNTGELFF TRBV5-1 TRBD2 NA TRBJ2-2
TGTGCCAGCAATCCGGGGCTGAGCTCCTACGAGCAGTACTTC CASNPGLSSYEQYF TRBV2 NA many TRBJ2-7
TGTGCCAGCAGGTTGACAGGGGTTCCCACCGGGGAGCTGTTTTTT CASRLTGVPTGELFF TRBV12-3/TRBV12-4 TRBD1 many TRBJ2-2
TGTGCCATCAGTGACAGGGAAGGCCAGCCCCAGCATTTT CAISDREGQPQHF TRBV10-3 NA many TRBJ1-5
TGTGCCAGCACCGGGACACGGTGGGGGACCCAGTACTTC CASTGTRWGTQYF TRBV6-2/TRBV6-3 NA few TRBJ2-5
TGTGCCAGCAGCCTGGGACAGGGGTGGCAAGAGACCCAGTACTTC CASSLGQGWQETQYF TRBV7-9 TRBD1 many TRBJ2-5
TGTGCCAGCAGCTCCCTACAGGGACCTGATTTGGATGAGCAGTTCTTC CASSSLQGPDLDEQFF TRBV7-9 NA many TRBJ2-1
TGTGCCAGCAGTTTAGCGAACAGGGTTGGGGCCAACGTCCTGACTTTC CASSLANRVGANVLTF TRBV28 NA many TRBJ2-6
TGTGCCAGCAGCCTATCAAAGCGGGACGGCACAGATACGCAGTATTTT CASSLSKRDGTDTQYF TRBV7-3 TRBD2 few TRBJ2-3
TGTGCCAGCTCACCACCATCTCTAGCCTCCTACGAGCAGTACTTC CASSPPSLASYEQYF TRBV18 NA many TRBJ2-7
TGTGCCTGGGGACTAGCGGGAGGTCATGAGCAGTTCTTC CAWGLAGGHEQFF TRBV30 TRBD2 NA TRBJ2-1
TGTGCCAGCAGTTTATCCCGGTTGACTAGCGAGCCCTACAATGAGCAGTTCTTC CASSLSRLTSEPYNEQFF TRBV27 TRBD2 NA TRBJ2-1
TGTGCCAGCAGCTTAGGGCAGAGCGTTCGCTACGAGCAGTACTTC CASSLGQSVRYEQYF TRBV7-2 NA many TRBJ2-7
TGTGCCAGCAATGGAGACAGGACCTACGAGCAGTACTTC CASNGDRTYEQYF TRBV6-1 NA many TRBJ2-7
TGTGCCAGCCGTGAGCGGACGTACCAAGAGACCCAGTACTTC CASRERTYQETQYF TRBV7-9 NA many TRBJ2-5
TGCGCCAGCAGCTTGGCGTGGTCCACAGATACGCAGTATTTT CASSLAWSTDTQYF TRBV5-1 NA many TRBJ2-3
TGCAGCGTCGACAGGGGACAAGAGACCCAGTACTTC CSVDRGQETQYF TRBV29-1 TRBD1 many TRBJ2-5
TGTGCCAGCAGTTTAAGGACAGGCTACTACGAGCAGTACTTC CASSLRTGYYEQYF TRBV27 TRBD1 many TRBJ2-7
TGCAGCGTTGCGGGACTAGCGGAAGTGGGACCAAACATTCAGTACTTC CSVAGLAEVGPNIQYF TRBV29-1 TRBD2 many TRBJ2-4
TGTGCCAGCAGTTACGTTACTCCGGGACAGGAGGTATACGAGCAGTACTTC CASSYVTPGQEVYEQYF TRBV6-2/TRBV6-3 TRBD1 many TRBJ2-7
TGTGCCAGCAGTGTGACTAGCGGTACCTACGAGCAGTACTTC CASSVTSGTYEQYF TRBV2 TRBD2 many TRBJ2-7
TGTGCCAGCAGTTACTCGCCGGGGGCTCAAGAGACCCAGTACTTC CASSYSPGAQETQYF TRBV6-5 NA many TRBJ2-5
TGTGCCAGCAGCGTCGGACTAGCGGGTTTAGAGACCCAGTACTTC CASSVGLAGLETQYF TRBV9 TRBD2 NA TRBJ2-5
TGTGCCAGCAGTGGGACCTTTAATGAAAAACTGTTTTTT CASSGTFNEKLFF TRBV2 NA many TRBJ1-4
TGTGCCAGTAGCCTCGACAGGGTAGGGAATGAGCAGTTCTTC CASSLDRVGNEQFF TRBV19 TRBD1 many TRBJ2-1
TGTGCCAGCAGAGGCAGGGGAACCTACAATGAGCAGTTCTTC CASRGRGTYNEQFF TRBV28 NA medium-sized TRBJ2-1
TGCGCCAGCAGCCAAGATCGACGGGGCACTGAAGCTTTCTTT CASSQDRRGTEAFF TRBV4-1 NA NA TRBJ1-1
TGTGCCAGCTCACCAGGACAGGGTGCGGTTGGCTACACCTTC CASSPGQGAVGYTF TRBV18 TRBD1 many TRBJ1-2
TGTGCCAGCAGCCAAGTAGAGTACAATGAGCAGTTCTTC CASSQVEYNEQFF TRBV3-1 NA NA TRBJ2-1
TGTGCCAGCAGTTACACCTTCCCCTGGATGAACACTGAAGCTTTCTTT CASSYTFPWMNTEAFF TRBV6-1 NA many TRBJ1-1
TGCAGTGCTAGAGATCGACAGGGGGTACGAGAAAAACTGTTTTTT CSARDRQGVREKLFF TRBV20-1 TRBD1 many TRBJ1-4
TGTGCCAGCAGCCCCCGGACAGCCCAGCCCCAGCATTTT CASSPRTAQPQHF TRBV7-2 NA many TRBJ1-5
TGTGCCAGTAGTATAAAACCAGCGGGAGGGTTCACAGATACGCAGTATTTT CASSIKPAGGFTDTQYF TRBV19 TRBD2 many TRBJ2-3
TGTGCCAGCAGCTTATGGGAAGTTGCGGCTTTCTTT CASSLWEVAAFF TRBV7-3 NA many TRBJ1-1
TGTGCCAGCAGCTTAGGACAGGGATCGGGCGGGGAGCTGTTTTTT CASSLGQGSGGELFF TRBV7-6 TRBD1 many TRBJ2-2
TGTGCCAGCAGCTTAGATCGGACAGGGTCTAGTGAGCAGTTCTTC CASSLDRTGSSEQFF TRBV7-2 TRBD1 many TRBJ2-1